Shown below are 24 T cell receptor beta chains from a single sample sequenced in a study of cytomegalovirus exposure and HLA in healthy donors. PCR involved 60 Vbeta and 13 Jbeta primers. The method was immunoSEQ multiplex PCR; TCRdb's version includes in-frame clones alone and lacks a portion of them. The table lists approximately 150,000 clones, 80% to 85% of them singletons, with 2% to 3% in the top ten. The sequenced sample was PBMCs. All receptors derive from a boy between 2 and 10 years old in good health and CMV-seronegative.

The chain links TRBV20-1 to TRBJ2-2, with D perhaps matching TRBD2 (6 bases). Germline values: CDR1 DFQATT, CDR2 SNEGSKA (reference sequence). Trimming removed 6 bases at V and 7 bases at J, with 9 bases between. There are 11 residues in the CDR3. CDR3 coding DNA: TGCAGTGCCCAGGGAGGCGGGGAGCTGTTTTTT. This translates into CSAQGGGELFF.

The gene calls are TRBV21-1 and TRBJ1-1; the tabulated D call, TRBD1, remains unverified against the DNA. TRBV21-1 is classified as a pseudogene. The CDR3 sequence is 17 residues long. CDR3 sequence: CASSKGGRGPTNTEAFF. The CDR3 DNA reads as TGTGCCAGCAGCAAAGGGGGCAGGGGACCCACGAACACTGAAGCTTTCTTT.

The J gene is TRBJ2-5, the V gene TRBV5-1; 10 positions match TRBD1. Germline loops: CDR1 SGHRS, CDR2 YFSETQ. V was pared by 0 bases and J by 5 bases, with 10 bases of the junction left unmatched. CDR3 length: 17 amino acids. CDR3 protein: CASSLALDRGLGETQYF. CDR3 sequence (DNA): TGCGCCAGCAGCTTGGCCTTAGACAGGGGGCTGGGGGAGACCCAGTACTTC. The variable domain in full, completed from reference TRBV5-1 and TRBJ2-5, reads KAGVTQTPRYLIKTRGQQVTLSCSPISGHRSVSWYQQTPGQGLQFLFEYFSETQRNKGNFPGRFSGRQFSNSRSEMNVSTLELGDSALYLCASSLALDRGLGETQYFGPGTRLLVL.

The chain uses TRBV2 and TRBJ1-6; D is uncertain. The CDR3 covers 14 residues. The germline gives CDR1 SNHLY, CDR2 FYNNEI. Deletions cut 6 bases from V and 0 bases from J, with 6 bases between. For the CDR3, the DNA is TGTGCCAGCAGGTTATACTCCTATAATTCACCCCTCCACTTT. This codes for CASRLYSYNSPLHF.

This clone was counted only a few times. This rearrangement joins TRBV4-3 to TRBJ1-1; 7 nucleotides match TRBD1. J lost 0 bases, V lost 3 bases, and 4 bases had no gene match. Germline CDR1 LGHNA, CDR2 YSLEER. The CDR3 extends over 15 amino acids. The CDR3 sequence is CASSHPTGLNTEAFF. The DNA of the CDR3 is TGCGCCAGCAGCCACCCGACAGGGCTGAACACTGAAGCTTTCTTT.

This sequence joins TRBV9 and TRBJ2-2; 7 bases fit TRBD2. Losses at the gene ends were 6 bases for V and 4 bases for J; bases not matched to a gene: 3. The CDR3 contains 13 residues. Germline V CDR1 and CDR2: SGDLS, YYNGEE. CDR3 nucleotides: TGTGCCAGCACTTCTAGCGGCACCGGGGAGCTGTTTTTT. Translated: CASTSSGTGELFF.

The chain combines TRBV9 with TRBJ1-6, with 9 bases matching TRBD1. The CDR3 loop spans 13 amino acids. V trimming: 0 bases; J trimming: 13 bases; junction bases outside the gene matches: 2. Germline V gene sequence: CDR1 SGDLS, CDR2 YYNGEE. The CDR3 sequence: CASSVGGQGPLHF. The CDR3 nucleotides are TGTGCCAGCAGCGTAGGGGGACAGGGCCCCCTCCACTTT.

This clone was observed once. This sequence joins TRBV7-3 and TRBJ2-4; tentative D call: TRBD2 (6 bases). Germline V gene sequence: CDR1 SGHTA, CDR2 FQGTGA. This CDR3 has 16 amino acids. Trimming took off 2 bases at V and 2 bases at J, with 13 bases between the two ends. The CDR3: CASSLWGVSPKNIQYF. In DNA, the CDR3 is TGTGCCAGCAGCTTATGGGGGGTCTCGCCCAAAAACATTCAGTACTTC.

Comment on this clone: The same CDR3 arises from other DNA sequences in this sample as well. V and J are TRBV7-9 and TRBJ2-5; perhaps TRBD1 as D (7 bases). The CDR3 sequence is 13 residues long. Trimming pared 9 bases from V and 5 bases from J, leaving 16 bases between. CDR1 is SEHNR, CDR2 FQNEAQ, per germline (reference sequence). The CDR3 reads CARSEGAGETQYF. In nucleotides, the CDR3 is TGTGCCAGATCTGAGGGGGCGGGGGAGACCCAGTACTTC.

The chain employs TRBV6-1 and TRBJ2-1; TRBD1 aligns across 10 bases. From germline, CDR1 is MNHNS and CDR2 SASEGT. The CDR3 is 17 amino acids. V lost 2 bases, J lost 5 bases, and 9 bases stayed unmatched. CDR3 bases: TGTGCCAGCAGTGAAACCCGGGACAGGGGTTTCAACAATGAGCAGTTCTTC. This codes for CASSETRDRGFNNEQFF.

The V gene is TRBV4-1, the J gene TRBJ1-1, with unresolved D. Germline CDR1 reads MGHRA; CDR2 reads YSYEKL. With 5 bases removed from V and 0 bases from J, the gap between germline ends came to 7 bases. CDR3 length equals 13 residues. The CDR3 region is CASSGQVNTEAFF. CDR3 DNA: TGCGCCAGCAGCGGGCAGGTGAACACTGAAGCTTTCTTT.

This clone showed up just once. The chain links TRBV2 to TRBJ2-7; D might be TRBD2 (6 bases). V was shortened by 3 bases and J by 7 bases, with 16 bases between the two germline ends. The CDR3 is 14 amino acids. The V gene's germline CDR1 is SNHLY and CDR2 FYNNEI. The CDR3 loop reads CASSDWEVPGEQYF. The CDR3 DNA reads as TGTGCCAGCAGTGATTGGGAGGTGCCGGGGGAGCAGTACTTC.

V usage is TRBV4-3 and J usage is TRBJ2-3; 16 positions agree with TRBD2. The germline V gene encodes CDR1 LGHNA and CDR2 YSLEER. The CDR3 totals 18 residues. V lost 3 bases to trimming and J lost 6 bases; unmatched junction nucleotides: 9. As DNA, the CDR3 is TGCGCCAGCAGCCAGGGTCCCCAGGGACTAGCGGGAGGGGATACGCAGTATTTT. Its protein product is CASSQGPQGLAGGDTQYF.

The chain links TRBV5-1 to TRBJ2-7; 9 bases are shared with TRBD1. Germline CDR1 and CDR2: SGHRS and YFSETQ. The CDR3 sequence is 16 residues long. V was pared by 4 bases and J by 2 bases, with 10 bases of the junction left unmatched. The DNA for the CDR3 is TGCGCCAGCAGCCCCCTCGGGGGACAGGGACCCTACGAGCAGTACTTC. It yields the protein CASSPLGGQGPYEQYF.

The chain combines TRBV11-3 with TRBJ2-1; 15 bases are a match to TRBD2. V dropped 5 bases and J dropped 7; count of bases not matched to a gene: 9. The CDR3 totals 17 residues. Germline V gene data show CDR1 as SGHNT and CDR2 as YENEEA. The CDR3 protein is CASSLTGLAGGRNEQFF. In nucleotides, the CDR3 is TGTGCCAGCAGCCTAACGGGACTAGCGGGAGGTAGGAATGAGCAGTTCTTC.

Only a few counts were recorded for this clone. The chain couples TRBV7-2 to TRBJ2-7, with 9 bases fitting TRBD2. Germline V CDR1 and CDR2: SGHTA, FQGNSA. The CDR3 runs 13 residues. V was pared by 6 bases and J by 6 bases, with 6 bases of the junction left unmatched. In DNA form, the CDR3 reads TGTGCCAGCAGGAAAGCGGGAGGCCTCGAGCAGTACTTC. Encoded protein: CASRKAGGLEQYF.

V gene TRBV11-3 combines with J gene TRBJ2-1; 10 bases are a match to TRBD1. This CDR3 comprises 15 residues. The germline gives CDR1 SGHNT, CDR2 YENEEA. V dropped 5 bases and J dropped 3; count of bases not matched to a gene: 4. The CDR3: CASSQTGGYYNEQFF. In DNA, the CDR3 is TGTGCCAGCAGCCAGACAGGGGGCTACTACAATGAGCAGTTCTTC.

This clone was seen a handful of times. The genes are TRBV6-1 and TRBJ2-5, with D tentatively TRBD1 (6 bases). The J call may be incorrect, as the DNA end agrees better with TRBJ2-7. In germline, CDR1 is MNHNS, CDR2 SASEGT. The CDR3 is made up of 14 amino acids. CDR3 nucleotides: TGTGCCAGCAGTGCCGGGACACAGACCTACGAGCAGTACTTC. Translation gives CASSAGTQTYEQYF.

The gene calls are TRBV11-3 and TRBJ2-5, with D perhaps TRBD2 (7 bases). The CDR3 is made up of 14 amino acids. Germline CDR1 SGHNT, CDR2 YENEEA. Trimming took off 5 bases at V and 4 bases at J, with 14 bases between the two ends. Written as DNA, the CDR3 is TGTGCCAGCAGCCTTAGGGGGGGCCCAGAGACCCAGTACTTC. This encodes CASSLRGGPETQYF.

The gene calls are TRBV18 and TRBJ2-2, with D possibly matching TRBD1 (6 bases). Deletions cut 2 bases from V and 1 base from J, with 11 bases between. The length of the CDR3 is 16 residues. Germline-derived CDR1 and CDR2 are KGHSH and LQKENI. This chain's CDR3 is CASSPWTAQNTGELFF. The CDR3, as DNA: TGTGCCAGCTCACCATGGACAGCTCAGAACACCGGGGAGCTGTTTTTT.

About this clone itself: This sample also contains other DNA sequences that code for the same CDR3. The DNA of the CDR3 is TGTGCCAGCAGCTTAGCGAGGACAGGGCCCTACGAGCAGTACTTC. Translation gives CASSLARTGPYEQYF. The genes are TRBV7-9 and TRBJ2-7; 8 bases line up with TRBD1. The CDR3 runs 15 residues. The junction had 3 bases not matched to a gene; V was cut back by 0 bases and J by 2 bases. The germline V gene has CDR1 SEHNR and CDR2 FQNEAQ (reference sequence).

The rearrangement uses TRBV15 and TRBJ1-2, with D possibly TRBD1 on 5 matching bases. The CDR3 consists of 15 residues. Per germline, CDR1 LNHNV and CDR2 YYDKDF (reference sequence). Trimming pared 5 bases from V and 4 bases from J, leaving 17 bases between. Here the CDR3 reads CATSRRVDSLYGYTF. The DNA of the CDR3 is TGTGCCACCAGCCGAAGAGTTGACAGCCTCTATGGCTACACCTTC.

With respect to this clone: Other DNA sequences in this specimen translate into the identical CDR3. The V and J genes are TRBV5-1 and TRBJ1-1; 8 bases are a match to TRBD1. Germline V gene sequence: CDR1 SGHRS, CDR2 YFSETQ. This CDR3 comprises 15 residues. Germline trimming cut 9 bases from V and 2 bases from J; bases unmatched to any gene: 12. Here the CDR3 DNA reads TGCGCCATCGAGGCGGACAGGGCCAAAAACACTGAAGCTTTCTTT. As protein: CAIEADRAKNTEAFF.

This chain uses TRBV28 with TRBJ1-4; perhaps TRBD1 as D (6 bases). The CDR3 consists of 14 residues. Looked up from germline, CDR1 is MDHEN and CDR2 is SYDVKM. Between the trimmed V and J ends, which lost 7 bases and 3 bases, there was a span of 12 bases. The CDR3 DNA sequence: TGTGCCAGCAAGACTACAGGGTCTAATGAAAAACTGTTTTTT. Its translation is CASKTTGSNEKLFF.